This T cell receptor (beta chain) originates from a study of T cells after yellow fever vaccination (dated by TCRdb to the late 2010s). For the wider study: Libraries from fractions with low cell numbers were prepared with the SMART-Seq v4 Ultra Low Input RNA kit. To track T-cell clones before and after primary and booster YFV17D yellow fever vaccination, bulk TCR alpha and beta repertoires were sequenced longitudinally. Blood was drawn at multiple timepoints before and after primary and secondary immunization, with bulk PBMC replicates and cell subsets isolated. The cohort comprised two healthy male donors, one aged 18 to 30 and one aged 30 to 39 years.

With respect to this clonotype: Its antigen has not been determined. Per-nucleotide qualities are absent, and no much larger clonotype sits a single base away.

Synthesis of TCR cDNA relied on 5'RACE template switching, a step that introduced a universal primer site along with unique molecular identifiers. Priming for cDNA synthesis came from both the TCR alpha and TCR beta constant segments. Library amplification used two PCR steps, and the second PCR step added sample barcodes and sequencing adapters. Sequencing of the libraries was done on either Illumina HiSeq 2500 (2x100 bp) or NovaSeq (2x150 bp). Processing in the source paper ran as follows. MIGEC was used to demultiplex reads and collapse the reads into UMI consensus sequences, and MiXCR was used for V(D)J alignment. Vaccine-responding clonotypes were defined with edgeR using replicate PBMC samples, requiring FDR below 0.01 and a log2 fold change above 5 up to day 15. Bulk clonotypes were assigned CD4 or CD8 identity according to which sequenced CD4 or CD8 repertoire held them at higher abundance. Starting from the raw public reads, TCRdb applied fastp trimming at Q25, assembled clones with MiXCR and retained in-frame beta chains. Duplicate CDR3 protein sequences are folded into a single record with the most common DNA and genes. For this entry, the V and J calls and clone size follow TCRdb and not the study's own pipeline. The sample contains 400,000 or so distinct CDR3 sequences, approximately 10% of them found a single time. Around 20% of the sample lies in the top ten.

Taken with the paper, the label for treatment or condition translates to: live attenuated yellow fever vaccine strain. At each blood-draw timepoint, two biological replicates of bulk PBMCs were collected. PBMCs were isolated from peripheral blood using a standard Ficoll-Paque protocol. RNA was extracted with TriZol from bulk PBMCs, CD4 and CD8 fractions, and dextramer-positive and dextramer-negative fractions. From its cysteine to its phenylalanine, the CDR3 spans 15 amino acids. The DNA shown is the 45-base CDR3, in frame from base 1. As encoded in the germline V gene, CDR1 is SGHAT while CDR2 is FQNNGV. V loses 1 base of germline sequence and J loses 7 bases, and the interval between the two ends is 14 bases. General conclusions and limits of the study: A small fraction of clonotypes appeared in both the CD4 and CD8 compartments, likely as a result of convergent recombination. Because the study included only a couple of donors, the extent to which the findings can be generalized is limited. Compared with the primary T-cell response, the secondary T-cell response was faster but weaker, reaching its peak on day 5 rather than on day 15. After the booster, most clones that had expanded after primary vaccination were detected again (around 97% of CD4 and around 88% of CD8), suggesting broad maintenance of memory. Computational filtering was needed because FACS-sorted repertoires could contain abundant contaminating clonotypes from the bulk population.

This sample comprised PBMCs, obtained on the day of the first yellow fever vaccination. Rearrangement joined TRBV11-2 to TRBJ1-5; perhaps TRBD1 is the D gene, with 5 bases matching. This TCR was recovered from a young man who received the YFV17D yellow fever vaccine. Here the CDR3 is given as CASSLVGGKYQPQHF. The DNA reads TGTGCCAGCAGCTTAGTTGGGGGGAAGTACCAGCCCCAGCATTTT. This CDR3, with the reference TRBV11-2 and TRBJ1-5 proteins standing in past its ends, gives the full variable domain EAGVAQSPRYKIIEKRQSVAFWCNPISGHATLYWYQQILGQGPKLLIQFQNNGVVDDSQLPKDRFSAERLKGVDSTLKIQPAKLEDSAVYLCASSLVGGKYQPQHFGDGTRLSIL.